The clone carrying this TCR beta chain turned up a few times. Within the sample, other DNA sequences also encode this same CDR3. With 60 Vbeta and 13 Jbeta primers, the PCR was carried out. The data were produced by immunoSEQ multiplex PCR, yet TCRdb's version contains in-frame clones alone and is incomplete. Among 130,000 or so clones listed, 8.9% were seen once. This specimen belongs to a study of cytomegalovirus exposure and HLA in healthy donors. The V gene lost 3 bases and the J gene lost 0 bases, with 11 bases spanning the gap. The CDR3 totals 15 residues. The germline V gene has CDR1 MGHDK and CDR2 SYGVNS.

The source of this sequence is a middle-aged woman in good health and CMV-seropositive. The chain combines TRBV25-1 with TRBJ1-2; no definite D call. The sample consisted of PBMCs. The CDR3 nucleotides read TGTGCCAGCAGTGATCTGGCCCCCGCTAACTATGGCTACACCTTC. This codes for CASSDLAPANYGYTF.